These T cell receptor beta chains were read from a single sample in a study of PD-L1 blockade in urothelial cancer. This table comes from immunoSEQ multiplex PCR, and its TCRdb copy is limited to in-frame clones, with some not included. The data contain about 50,000 clones, roughly 78% of them singletons. The starting material was PBMCs, obtained around atezolizumab (anti-PD-L1) treatment. The receptors derive from a man between 65 and 85 years old with urothelial cancer. Each CDR3 is given with its conserved first and last residue. The D gene is left open where the match is weak. For some rows the clone size is stated as once, few or many, or as a class when expanded; others skip it.

J: TRBJ2-5; D: TRBD1; V: TRBV6-6; size: -; length: 16; DNA: TGTGCCAGCAGGAAGGGGACAGGGGGCGGACAAGAGACCCAGTACTTC; CDR3: CASRKGTGGGQETQYF
J: TRBJ2-7; D: TRBD2; V: TRBV28; size: few; length: 15; DNA: TGTGCCAGCAGTTTGGCCACTAGCGGGATCTACGAGCAGTACTTC; CDR3: CASSLATSGIYEQYF
J: TRBJ2-7; D: TRBD2; V: TRBV7-9; size: -; length: 16; DNA: TGTGCCAGCAGCTTAGCGTTGGCTAGCGGGAGCTACGAGCAGTACTTC; CDR3: CASSLALASGSYEQYF
J: TRBJ2-3; D: TRBD2; V: TRBV7-3; size: -; length: 18; DNA: TGTGCCAGCAGTCTCGGGACTAGCGGGAGACTCGGCACAGATACGCAGTATTTT; CDR3: CASSLGTSGRLGTDTQYF
J: TRBJ2-5; D: TRBD2; V: TRBV5-1; size: -; length: 15; DNA: TGCGCCAGCAGCTTGGAAGCGGGAGATTCAAAGACCCAGTACTTC; CDR3: CASSLEAGDSKTQYF
J: TRBJ1-2; D: -; V: TRBV5-5; size: -; length: 12; DNA: TGTGCCAGCAGCACAGACCTCTATGGCTACACCTTC; CDR3: CASSTDLYGYTF
J: TRBJ2-3; D: -; V: TRBV5-4; size: -; length: 14; DNA: TGTGCCAGCAGCTCACCTGGAGGGGCGTATACGCAGTATTTT; CDR3: CASSSPGGAYTQYF
J: TRBJ1-2; D: -; V: TRBV28; size: -; length: 12; DNA: TGTGCCAGCAGTACTCAAGGGGATGGCTACACCTTC; CDR3: CASSTQGDGYTF
J: TRBJ2-5; D: TRBD1; V: TRBV5-1; size: -; length: 17; DNA: TGCGCCAGCAGCTTGGCCGGGACAGGGGAAGGACAAGAGACCCAGTACTTC; CDR3: CASSLAGTGEGQETQYF
J: TRBJ2-1; D: TRBD2; V: TRBV11-3; size: -; length: 13; DNA: TGTGCCAGCAGCTTAGGCGGGAGCGGTGAGCAGTTCTTC; CDR3: CASSLGGSGEQFF
J: TRBJ1-4; D: TRBD1; V: TRBV30; size: -; length: 14; DNA: TGTGCCTGGAGGGGACAGGGTTTAAGGGAAAAACTGTTTTTT; CDR3: CAWRGQGLREKLFF
J: TRBJ2-1; D: -; V: TRBV15; size: -; length: 13; DNA: TGTGCCACCCGTCGCGACTTCTACAATGAGCAGTTCTTC; CDR3: CATRRDFYNEQFF
J: TRBJ2-5; D: -; V: TRBV4-1; size: -; length: 16; DNA: TGCGCCAGCAGAGCCGGGACTGGGGCATTAAGCGGGACCCAGTACTTC; CDR3: CASRAGTGALSGTQYF
J: TRBJ2-7; D: TRBD2; V: TRBV2; size: -; length: 17; DNA: TGTGCCAGCATCTTTGGACTAGCGGGAGAATCTTCTTACGAGCAGTACTTC; CDR3: CASIFGLAGESSYEQYF
J: TRBJ2-1; D: -; V: TRBV2; size: -; length: 11; DNA: TGTGCCAGCACCCCTTTCAATGAGCAGTTCTTC; CDR3: CASTPFNEQFF
J: TRBJ1-5; D: TRBD1; V: TRBV2; size: -; length: 15; DNA: TGTGCCAGCAGCCTATTGGGGACAGGGGGACAGCCCCAGCATTTT; CDR3: CASSLLGTGGQPQHF
J: TRBJ2-2; D: TRBD2; V: TRBV5-1; size: -; length: 21; DNA: TGCGCCAGCAGCAAAATACAGGGAGGGCTAGCGGGAGGTACGCGCACCGGGGAGCTGTTTTTT; CDR3: CASSKIQGGLAGGTRTGELFF